The 20 T cell receptor beta chains reported below all come from one sample, sequenced in a study of beta chain features in type 1 diabetes. General study findings and limits: TCRB CDR3s from Type 1 diabetes patients were moderately but significantly shorter in all four CD4+ subsets.

The study reverse transcribed the entire isolated RNA, so it sequenced expressed TCRB transcripts. Sequencing was performed with immunoSEQ multiplex PCR; in TCRdb, only in-frame clones are kept and a portion is missing. This sample carries hundreds of thousands of clones, about an eighth of them seen once, and the ten largest clones take less than 0.04%. Their recognized antigens are unknown. Material: naive CD4+ T cells from blood. The receptor source for this set is a man younger than 35 with type 1 diabetes.

This clone was picked up a small number of times. The chain carries TRBV30 and TRBJ2-3; 7 nucleotides agree with TRBD2. The CDR3 is 15 amino acids. The V segment lost 5 bases and the J segment 2 bases; nucleotides outside the gene matches: 10. Germline V CDR1 and CDR2: GTSNPN, SVGIG (reference sequence). The CDR3 reads CAWGGVAPYTDTQYF. The CDR3 DNA sequence: TGTGCCTGGGGGGGGGTAGCCCCGTACACAGATACGCAGTATTTT.

This rearrangement joins TRBV5-6 to TRBJ1-2, with a weak D call TRBD1 (5 bases). V was trimmed by 2 bases and J by 7 bases, leaving 9 bases between them. Per germline, CDR1 SGHDT and CDR2 YYEEEE. The CDR3 spans 12 residues. CDR3 DNA sequence: TGTGCCAGCAGCTTCGGGACCCCTGGCTACACCTTC. Encoded protein: CASSFGTPGYTF.

This clone has only a few counts. The chain couples TRBV18 to TRBJ2-1; TRBD1 matches 8 bases. Trimming cost V 3 bases and J 5 bases; bases outside gene matches: 3. The CDR3 spans 14 residues. Germline CDR1 reads KGHSH; CDR2 reads LQKENI. As DNA, the CDR3 is TGTGCCAGCTCACCCAGGGGGCAGAACAATGAGCAGTTCTTC. Encoded protein: CASSPRGQNNEQFF.

This chain connects TRBV28 to TRBJ1-4; D gene uncertain. Germline CDR1 and CDR2: MDHEN and SYDVKM. The V gene lost 3 bases and the J gene lost 11 bases, with 13 bases spanning the gap. The CDR3 is 13 amino acids. The CDR3 DNA sequence: TGTGCCAGCAGTTTGGAGGGCCGGTGGAAACTGTTTTTT. It encodes CASSLEGRWKLFF.

This clone was seen more than once but under ten times. The chain is built from TRBV29-1 and TRBJ2-5; TRBD1 matches 8 bases. The length of the CDR3 is 12 residues. The germline CDR1 and CDR2 sequences are SQVTM and ANQGSEA. The trim removed 7 bases at V and 1 base at J, leaving 2 bases unmatched. The CDR3 reads CSGRGLQETQYF. In nucleotides, the CDR3 is TGCAGCGGCAGGGGGCTCCAAGAGACCCAGTACTTC.

The V and J genes are TRBV7-2 and TRBJ2-1, with D perhaps assigned TRBD1 or TRBD2 (5 bases each). V was trimmed by 5 bases and J by 2 bases, leaving 19 bases between them. The CDR3 length is 17 residues. Looked up from germline, CDR1 is SGHTA and CDR2 is FQGNSA. CDR3 DNA: TGTGCCAGCAGCACACCCCCGGGACCCCGAACCTACAATGAGCAGTTCTTC. Amino acid sequence: CASSTPPGPRTYNEQFF.

The chain is built from TRBV4-1 and TRBJ1-4, with D maybe TRBD1 (6 bases). The length of the CDR3 is 14 residues. Deletions cut 5 bases from V and 7 bases from J, with 14 bases between. Per germline, CDR1 MGHRA and CDR2 YSYEKL. The DNA for the CDR3 is TGCGCCAGCAGCTTGGGGCAGGGGATTGAAAAACTGTTTTTT. Translated: CASSLGQGIEKLFF.

The J gene is TRBJ2-7, the V gene TRBV9; weak D call: TRBD2 (5 bases). V lost 3 bases to trimming and J lost 3 bases, with 16 bases between them. The CDR3 loop spans 15 amino acids. Germline CDR1 and CDR2: SGDLS and YYNGEE. CDR3 in amino acids: CASSGGISSSYEQYF. CDR3 nucleotides: TGTGCCAGCAGCGGCGGAATTTCTAGCAGCTACGAGCAGTACTTC.

This rearrangement joins TRBV28 to TRBJ1-6; D may be TRBD1 (5 bases). Germline assignment: CDR1 MDHEN and CDR2 SYDVKM. Trimming left V 5 bases short and J 7 bases short, with 12 bases between. The length of the CDR3 is 14 residues. CDR3 sequence reads: CASSLGTANSPLHF. The CDR3 DNA follows: TGTGCCAGCAGTCTTGGGACGGCAAATTCACCCCTCCACTTT.

This clone has a handful of counts. The gene calls are TRBV12-5 and TRBJ1-4; 9 nucleotides line up with TRBD1. The V segment lost 0 bases and the J segment 8 bases; nucleotides outside the gene matches: 10. This CDR3 is 17 amino acids long. From germline, CDR1 is LGHNT and CDR2 FRNRAP. CDR3 region: CASGLVLGDRGKEKLFF. CDR3 nucleotide sequence: TGTGCTAGTGGTTTGGTCCTGGGTGACAGGGGGAAGGAAAAACTGTTTTTT.

The table lists this clone with a few counts. The chain links TRBV30 to TRBJ2-2; unclear D gene. The length of the CDR3 is 15 residues. Trimming removed 3 bases at V and 3 bases at J, with 14 bases between. Germline assignment: CDR1 GTSNPN and CDR2 SVGIG (reference sequence). The CDR3 reads CAWRDLSAYTGELFF. The CDR3 nucleotides are TGTGCCTGGAGGGACCTCTCGGCGTACACCGGGGAGCTGTTTTTT.

This chain joins TRBV5-8 and TRBJ2-3; D is unclear. Germline V gene lookup returns CDR1 SGHTS and CDR2 YDEGEE. This CDR3 has 15 residues. V shed 5 bases and J shed 6 bases, with 19 bases lying between them. The chain's CDR3 is CASRLARRRLDTQYF. The CDR3 region has the DNA TGTGCCAGCAGGCTCGCTCGCCGACGTCTTGATACGCAGTATTTT.

V and J are TRBV4-3 and TRBJ2-3, with a possible D match to TRBD1 (5 bases). V was pared by 0 bases and J by 2 bases, with 12 bases between. The CDR3 length is 16 residues. Looked up from germline, CDR1 is LGHNA and CDR2 is YSLEER. The CDR3 coding sequence is TGCGCCAGCAGCCAAGATTGGGGCGGAATCACAGATACGCAGTATTTT. Translated: CASSQDWGGITDTQYF.

The rearrangement joins TRBV9 to TRBJ2-1; TRBD2 might be the D (7 bases). The germline gives CDR1 SGDLS, CDR2 YYNGEE. This CDR3 region has 17 residues. The germline V and J ends were trimmed by 4 bases and 3 bases, with 20 bases remaining between them. The CDR3, as DNA: TGTGCCAGCAGCCTGAGGGGAGGGGACATAGTCTACAATGAGCAGTTCTTC. Translation gives CASSLRGGDIVYNEQFF.

The chain has TRBV5-4 and TRBJ2-1; 13 nucleotides match TRBD2. The CDR3 extends over 16 amino acids. CDR1 is SGHNT, CDR2 YYREEE, per germline (reference sequence). V was pared by 1 base and J by 8 bases, with 6 bases of the junction left unmatched. CDR3 sequence reads: CASSLRTSGSHDEQFF. As DNA, the CDR3 is TGTGCCAGCAGCTTGAGGACTAGCGGGAGTCACGATGAGCAGTTCTTC.

This clone was seen a handful of times. The CDR3 DNA reads TGCGCCAGCAGCCATGGCCCCGGGACAGGGGGCAATGAGCAGTTCTTC. Residues: CASSHGPGTGGNEQFF. The V and J genes are TRBV4-1 and TRBJ2-1; 11 nucleotides line up with TRBD1. CDR1 MGHRA and CDR2 YSYEKL come from the germline V gene. J was trimmed by 6 bases and V by 3 bases; bases with no gene match: 7. This CDR3 region has 16 residues.

The chain couples TRBV7-9 to TRBJ1-1; D is undetermined. The CDR3 consists of 12 residues. Germline V gene sequence: CDR1 SEHNR, CDR2 FQNEAQ (reference sequence). Trimming shortened V by 7 bases and J by 11 bases, and 17 bases separated the two germline ends. The CDR3 loop is CASIDTTPEAFF. The CDR3 nucleotides read TGTGCCAGCATCGATACTACGCCGGAGGCTTTCTTT.

This clone was counted a few times. The chain joins TRBV29-1 to TRBJ1-2; no firm D call. CDR3 length: 11 residues. CDR1 is SQVTM, CDR2 ANQGSEA, per germline. Trimming removed 5 bases at V and 4 bases at J, with 8 bases between. CDR3 loop: CSVSDGYGYTF. As DNA, the CDR3 is TGCAGCGTTTCAGACGGCTATGGCTACACCTTC.

This clone has more than one count but fewer than ten. The V gene is TRBV30, the J gene TRBJ1-2; no definite D call. V was clipped by 3 bases and J by 8 bases, with 16 bases between them. The CDR3 loop spans 13 amino acids. The germline V gene encodes CDR1 GTSNPN and CDR2 SVGIG (reference sequence). The CDR3 nucleotides read TGTGCCTGGAGGAAGGCAGTCCCTATCGGCTACACCTTC. Its translation: CAWRKAVPIGYTF. The variable domain in full, with the rest retrieved from reference TRBV30 and TRBJ1-2, is SQTIHQWPATLVQPVGSPLSLECTVEGTSNPNLYWYRQAAGRGLQLLFYSVGIGQISSEVPQNLSASRPQDRQFILSSKKLLLSDSGFYLCAWRKAVPIGYTFGSGTRLTVV.

The rearrangement joins TRBV6-5 to TRBJ2-1, with D tentatively TRBD2 (5 bases). Per the germline V gene, CDR1 is MNHEY and CDR2 is SVGAGI. V lost 7 bases and J lost 3, with 10 bases in between. CDR3 size: 13 residues. The CDR3 loop reads CASNKDFYNEQFF. As DNA, the CDR3 is TGTGCCAGCAATAAGGACTTCTACAATGAGCAGTTCTTC.